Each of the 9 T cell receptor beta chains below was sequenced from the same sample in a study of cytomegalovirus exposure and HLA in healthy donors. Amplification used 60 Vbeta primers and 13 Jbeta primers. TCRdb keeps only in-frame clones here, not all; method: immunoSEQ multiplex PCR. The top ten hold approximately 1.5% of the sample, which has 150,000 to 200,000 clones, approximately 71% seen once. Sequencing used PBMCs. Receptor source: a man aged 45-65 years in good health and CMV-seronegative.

The chain's CDR3 is CASSDQGAGYTEAFF. The CDR3 region has the DNA TGTGCCAGCAGTGACCAGGGGGCAGGGTACACTGAAGCTTTCTTT. The genes are TRBV28 and TRBJ1-1; TRBD1 matches 8 bases. The CDR3 covers 15 residues. Looked up from germline, CDR1 is MDHEN and CDR2 is SYDVKM. V trimming: 5 bases; J trimming: 3 bases; junction bases outside the gene matches: 8.

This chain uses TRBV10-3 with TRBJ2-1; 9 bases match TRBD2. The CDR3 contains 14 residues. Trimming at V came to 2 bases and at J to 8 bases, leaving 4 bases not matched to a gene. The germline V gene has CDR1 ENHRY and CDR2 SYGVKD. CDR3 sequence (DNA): TGTGCCATCAGTGAGCGCGGGGGGGCATATGAGCAGTTCTTC. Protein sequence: CAISERGGAYEQFF.

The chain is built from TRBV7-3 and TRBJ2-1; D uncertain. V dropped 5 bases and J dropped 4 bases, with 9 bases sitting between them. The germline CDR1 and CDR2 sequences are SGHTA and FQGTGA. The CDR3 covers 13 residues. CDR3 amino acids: CASSTPKYNEQFF. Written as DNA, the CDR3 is TGTGCCAGCAGCACCCCTAAGTACAATGAGCAGTTCTTC.

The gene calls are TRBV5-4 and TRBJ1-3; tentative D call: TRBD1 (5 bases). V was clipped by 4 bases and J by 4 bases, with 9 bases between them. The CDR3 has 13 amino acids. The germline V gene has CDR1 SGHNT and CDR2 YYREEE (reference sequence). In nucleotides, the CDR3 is TGTGCCAGCAGCACCAGGGTCGGAAACACCATATATTTT. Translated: CASSTRVGNTIYF.

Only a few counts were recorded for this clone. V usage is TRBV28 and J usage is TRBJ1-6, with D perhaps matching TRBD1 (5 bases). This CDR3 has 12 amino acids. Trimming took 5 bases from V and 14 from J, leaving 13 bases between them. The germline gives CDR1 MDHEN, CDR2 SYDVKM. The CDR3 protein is CASSTQGAALHF. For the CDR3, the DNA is TGTGCCAGCAGTACCCAGGGTGCGGCCCTCCACTTT.

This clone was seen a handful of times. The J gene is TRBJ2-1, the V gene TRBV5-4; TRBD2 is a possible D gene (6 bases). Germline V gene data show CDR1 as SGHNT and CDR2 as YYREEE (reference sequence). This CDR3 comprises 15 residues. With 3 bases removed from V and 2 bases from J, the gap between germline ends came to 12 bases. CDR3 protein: CASSSGTATYNEQFF. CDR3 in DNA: TGTGCCAGCAGCTCCGGGACTGCGACCTACAATGAGCAGTTCTTC.

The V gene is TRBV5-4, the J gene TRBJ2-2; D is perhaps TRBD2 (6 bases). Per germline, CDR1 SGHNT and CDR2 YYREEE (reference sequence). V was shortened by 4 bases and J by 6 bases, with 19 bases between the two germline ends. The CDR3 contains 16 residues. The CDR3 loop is CASSPRGGGVPGELFF. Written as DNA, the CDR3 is TGTGCCAGCAGCCCCCGGGGAGGAGGGGTCCCCGGGGAGCTGTTTTTT.

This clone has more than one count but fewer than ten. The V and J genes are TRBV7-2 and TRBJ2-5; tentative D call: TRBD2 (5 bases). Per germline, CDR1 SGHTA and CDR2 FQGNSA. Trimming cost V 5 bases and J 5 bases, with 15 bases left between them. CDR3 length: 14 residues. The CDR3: CASSERVQGETQYF. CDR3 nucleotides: TGTGCCAGCAGCGAGAGGGTCCAAGGGGAGACCCAGTACTTC.

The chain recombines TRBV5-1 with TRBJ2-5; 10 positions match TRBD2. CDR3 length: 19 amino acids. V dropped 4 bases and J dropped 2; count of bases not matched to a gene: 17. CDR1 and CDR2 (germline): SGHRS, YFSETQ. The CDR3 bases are TGCGCCAGCAGCCCTCCCGGGACTAGCGCGCCACGGTGGCAAGAGACCCAGTACTTC. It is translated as CASSPPGTSAPRWQETQYF.